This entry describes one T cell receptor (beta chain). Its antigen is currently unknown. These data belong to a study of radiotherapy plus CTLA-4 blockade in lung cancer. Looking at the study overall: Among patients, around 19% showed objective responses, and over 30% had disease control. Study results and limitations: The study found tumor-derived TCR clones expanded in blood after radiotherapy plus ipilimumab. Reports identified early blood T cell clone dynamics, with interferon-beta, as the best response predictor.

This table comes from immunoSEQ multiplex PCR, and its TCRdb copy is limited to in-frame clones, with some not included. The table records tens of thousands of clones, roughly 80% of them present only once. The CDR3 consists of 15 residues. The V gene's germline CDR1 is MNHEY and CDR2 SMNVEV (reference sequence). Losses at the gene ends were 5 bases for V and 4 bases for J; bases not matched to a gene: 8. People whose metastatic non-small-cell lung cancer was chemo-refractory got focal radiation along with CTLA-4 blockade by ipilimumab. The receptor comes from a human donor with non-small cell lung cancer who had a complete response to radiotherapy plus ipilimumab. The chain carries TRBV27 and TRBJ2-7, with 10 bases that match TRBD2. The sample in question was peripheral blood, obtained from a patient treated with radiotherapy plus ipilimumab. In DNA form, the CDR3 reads TGTGCCAGCAGTCGGACTAGCGGCTTAAAATACGAGCAGTACTTC. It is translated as CASSRTSGLKYEQYF.